These 5 T cell receptor beta chains were all obtained from the same sample, sequenced in a study of control samples from healthy donors and cancer patients. Sequencing was performed with immunoSEQ multiplex PCR; in TCRdb, only in-frame clones are kept and a portion is missing. This sample yields about 130,000 clones, of which 80% to 95% are seen a single time; 2.5% to 3% belongs to the top ten. The sample comprised blood. All receptors derive from a man aged 40-49 years in good health.

The chain uses TRBV7-9 and TRBJ2-3; D is perhaps TRBD1 (6 bases). Trimming left V 4 bases short and J 0 bases short, with 8 bases between. Germline loops: CDR1 SEHNR, CDR2 FQNEAQ (reference sequence). This CDR3 region has 14 residues. As DNA, the CDR3 is TGTGCCAGCAGCTCGACAGGAAGCACAGATACGCAGTATTTT. Translation: CASSSTGSTDTQYF.

The V gene is TRBV18, the J gene TRBJ2-7; a possible D gene is TRBD1 (6 bases). CDR3 length: 15 amino acids. Germline CDR1 reads KGHSH; CDR2 reads LQKENI. V dropped 0 bases and J dropped 7 bases, with 16 bases sitting between them. The CDR3 sequence is CASSPPGRGGGEQYF. The CDR3 DNA reads as TGTGCCAGCTCACCACCTGGCAGGGGTGGAGGAGAGCAGTACTTC.

The gene calls are TRBV19 and TRBJ2-3; 10 bases fit TRBD1. After removal of 5 bases from V and 4 bases from J, the junction contained 9 bases not matched to a gene. The CDR3 runs 16 residues. Germline lookup yields CDR1 LNHDA and CDR2 SQIVND (reference sequence). The CDR3 sequence: CASSPGDRGVADTQYF. In DNA, the CDR3 is TGTGCCAGTAGTCCCGGGGACAGGGGTGTGGCAGATACGCAGTATTTT.

The chain has TRBV10-3 and TRBJ2-2; perhaps TRBD2 as D (6 bases). V shed 10 bases and J shed 6 bases, with 6 bases lying between them. CDR3 length: 10 amino acids. Germline loops: CDR1 ENHRY, CDR2 SYGVKD. The CDR3 protein is CATGAGELFF. The CDR3 DNA reads TGTGCCACGGGGGCCGGGGAGCTGTTTTTT.

This clone is a singleton in its sample. The V call is TRBV27, the J call TRBJ2-1; 10 bases agree with TRBD1. J was trimmed by 0 bases and V by 5 bases; bases with no gene match: 4. Germline V gene sequence: CDR1 MNHEY, CDR2 SMNVEV (reference sequence). CDR3 length: 16 residues. The CDR3 sequence is CASSMDRGSSYNEQFF. CDR3 in DNA: TGTGCCAGCAGTATGGACAGGGGGAGCTCCTACAATGAGCAGTTCTTC.